The sample holds many counts of the clone carrying this T cell receptor (beta chain). Its specificity is not known. This sample was included in a study of early T cells in non-severe SARS-CoV-2 infection. Study findings and constraints: VDJdb matching skewed toward anti-spike CD8 responses, missing private and CD4 specificities.

Per germline, CDR1 SGHNT and CDR2 YYREEE (reference sequence). The CDR3 loop spans 13 amino acids. V was shortened by 2 bases and J by 3 bases, with 8 bases between the two germline ends. TCRdb processed the 5' RACE reads anew with MiXCR; each CDR3 protein has one entry. The table records approximately 28,000 distinct CDR3 sequences, 6% to 7.5% of them present only once. This TCR was recovered from an adult who was a healthcare worker with PCR-confirmed SARS-CoV-2 infection or an uninfected control (not recorded which). Sample: whole blood, taken at baseline. The rearrangement uses TRBV5-4 and TRBJ2-5; D may be TRBD1 (6 bases). The CDR3 DNA follows: TGTGCCAGCAGCTTACAGGGTGAAGAGACCCAGTACTTC. This encodes CASSLQGEETQYF.